These 22 T cell receptor beta chains share one sample of origin, sequenced in a study of PD-1 blockade in classical Hodgkin lymphoma. Time point of the sample: cycle 4 day 1 (C4D1), after six to seven weeks of nivolumab. Each patient relapsed following autologous stem cell transplantation, and prior brentuximab vedotin exposure differed. Libraries were prepared by immunoSEQ multiplex PCR; TCRdb keeps only in-frame clonotypes and omits some of them. This table has some 22,000 clones, 60% to 75% appearing once. The source material was peripheral blood mononuclear cells (PBMCs), sampled before the fourth cycle of nivolumab. Receptors were obtained from a human donor with classical Hodgkin lymphoma.

This chain joins TRBV5-1 and TRBJ2-5, with 7 bases lining up with TRBD1. The length of the CDR3 is 16 residues. Per germline, CDR1 SGHRS and CDR2 YFSETQ. Trimming at V came to 0 bases and at J to 3 bases, leaving 8 bases not matched to a gene. Written as DNA, the CDR3 is TGCGCCAGCAGCTTGGGACAGGGAATTGCCGAAGAGACCCAGTACTTC. It codes for CASSLGQGIAEETQYF. The variable domain in full, with the rest retrieved from reference TRBV5-1 and TRBJ2-5, is KAGVTQTPRYLIKTRGQQVTLSCSPISGHRSVSWYQQTPGQGLQFLFEYFSETQRNKGNFPGRFSGRQFSNSRSEMNVSTLELGDSALYLCASSLGQGIAEETQYFGPGTRLLVL.

V usage is TRBV5-1 and J usage is TRBJ2-5; D is undetermined. V gave up 1 base and J gave up 3 bases, with 7 bases separating them. Germline values: CDR1 SGHRS, CDR2 YFSETQ. This CDR3 region has 13 residues. The CDR3 nucleotides are TGCGCCAGCAGCTTGAGGGTAGAAGAGACCCAGTACTTC. This translates into CASSLRVEETQYF.

This sequence joins TRBV10-3 and TRBJ1-2, with TRBD1 as a possible D gene (5 bases). This CDR3 is built from 14 residues. The V gene lost 6 bases and the J gene lost 8 bases, with 19 bases spanning the gap. Germline V gene data show CDR1 as ENHRY and CDR2 as SYGVKD. The CDR3 protein is CAIRQDLLAGGYTF. In DNA form, the CDR3 reads TGTGCCATCAGACAGGATCTCCTCGCAGGGGGCTACACCTTC.

This clone occurred a few times. This sequence joins TRBV18 and TRBJ2-5; TRBD2 agrees at 7 bases. This CDR3 contains 14 residues. CDR1 and CDR2 from the germline V gene are KGHSH and LQKENI. The V gene end was trimmed by 0 bases and the J gene end by 5 bases; junction bases not matched to a gene: 3. The CDR3 spells CASSPPASGETQYF. CDR3 sequence (DNA): TGTGCCAGCTCACCACCGGCTAGCGGTGAGACCCAGTACTTC.

DNA of the CDR3: TGTGCCAGTAGTATGCTCCCCGGGACAGGGGGTGGCAATCAGCCCCAGCATTTT. Protein: CASSMLPGTGGGNQPQHF. V is TRBV19 and J is TRBJ1-5; the match to TRBD1 covers 11 bases. This CDR3 spans 18 amino acids. Losses at the gene ends were 3 bases for V and 2 bases for J; bases not matched to a gene: 9. Germline CDR1 and CDR2: LNHDA and SQIVND (reference sequence).

The rearrangement uses TRBV10-3 and TRBJ2-1; tentatively, D is TRBD1 or TRBD2 (6 bases each). This CDR3 spans 16 amino acids. V was pared by 5 bases and J by 3 bases, with 17 bases between. CDR1 is ENHRY, CDR2 SYGVKD, per germline. In DNA form, the CDR3 reads TGTGCCATCAGTCTACAGGGTAAGGGGGGCTACAATGAGCAGTTCTTC. It is translated as CAISLQGKGGYNEQFF.

V gene TRBV29-1 combines with J gene TRBJ2-3; tentatively, D is TRBD2 (6 bases). The V and J ends lost 4 bases and 0 bases respectively, with 14 bases between them. From germline, CDR1 is SQVTM and CDR2 ANQGSEA. CDR3 size: 15 residues. In DNA, the CDR3 is TGCAGCGTTGTCCGGAGGGCCTTAAGCACAGATACGCAGTATTTT. This gives the protein CSVVRRALSTDTQYF.

A few counts support this clone. The chain employs TRBV19 and TRBJ1-1; the D gene is possibly TRBD1 (5 bases). Trimming took 10 bases from V and 4 from J, leaving 16 bases between them. The CDR3 contains 13 residues. From germline, CDR1 is LNHDA and CDR2 SQIVND (reference sequence). The CDR3 nucleotides read TGTGCCACTGGGGGAGGGAGTGGCACTGAAGCTTTCTTT. Its protein product is CATGGGSGTEAFF.

V is TRBV5-1 and J is TRBJ1-4; 7 positions agree with TRBD1. This CDR3 region has 15 residues. Germline assignment: CDR1 SGHRS and CDR2 YFSETQ. With V trimmed by 3 bases and J by 4 bases, 6 bases remained unmatched. The CDR3 DNA reads TGCGCCAGCAGCTCCCGGGACAGCCTTAATGAAAAACTGTTTTTT. Its translation is CASSSRDSLNEKLFF.

This clone has only one observation. V and J are TRBV2 and TRBJ2-5; no clear D. Trimming took 3 bases from V and 0 from J, leaving 14 bases between them. Germline V gene sequence: CDR1 SNHLY, CDR2 FYNNEI. This CDR3 is 16 amino acids long. The CDR3 is CASSEGAGRYQETQYF. CDR3 nucleotides: TGTGCCAGCAGTGAGGGTGCCGGAAGGTACCAAGAGACCCAGTACTTC.

The chain is built from TRBV6-1 and TRBJ2-7; 7 bases line up with TRBD1. The CDR3 runs to 14 residues. V shed 4 bases and J 0 bases; nucleotides not matched to a gene: 3. Germline values: CDR1 MNHNS, CDR2 SASEGT. For the CDR3, the DNA is TGTGCCAGCAGTGTAAGGGACAGCTCCTACGAGCAGTACTTC. This sequence encodes CASSVRDSSYEQYF.

The table lists this clone with a few counts. This sequence joins TRBV27 and TRBJ2-3; D is possibly TRBD2 (5 bases). Trimming removed 6 bases at V and 0 bases at J, with 16 bases between. The CDR3 contains 16 residues. In germline, CDR1 is MNHEY, CDR2 SMNVEV (reference sequence). CDR3 bases: TGTGCCAGCAGGATCCGAGCGGAAACTAGCACAGATACGCAGTATTTT. This translates into CASRIRAETSTDTQYF.

The chain recombines TRBV19 with TRBJ2-2, with 7 bases matching TRBD1. Germline CDR1 reads LNHDA; CDR2 reads SQIVND (reference sequence). The CDR3 is 15 residues long. J was trimmed by 5 bases and V by 6 bases; bases with no gene match: 9. CDR3 loop: CASRPDRVPTGELFF. The CDR3, as DNA: TGTGCCAGTAGACCCGACAGGGTTCCTACCGGGGAGCTGTTTTTT.

The chain uses TRBV25-1 and TRBJ2-1; D uncertain. With 4 bases removed from V and 9 bases from J, the gap between germline ends came to 7 bases. The CDR3 has 11 residues. CDR1 is MGHDK and CDR2 is SYGVNS in the germline V gene. The CDR3 DNA reads TGTGCCAGCAGTGTGTCGGTTGAGCAGTTCTTC. This gives the protein CASSVSVEQFF.

This clone was observed once. The V gene is TRBV13, the J gene TRBJ2-7; D remains unclear. V lost 0 bases to trimming and J lost 2 bases, with 8 bases between them. Germline CDR1 is PRHDT and CDR2 is FYEKMQ (reference sequence). The length of the CDR3 is 14 residues. The CDR3 region is CASSLGGSTYEQYF. CDR3 nucleotides: TGTGCCAGCAGCTTAGGAGGCAGCACCTACGAGCAGTACTTC. Full variable domain (outside the CDR3, taken from reference TRBV13 and TRBJ2-7): AAGVIQSPRHLIKEKRETATLKCYPIPRHDTVYWYQQGPGQDPQFLISFYEKMQSDKGSIPDRFSAQQFSDYHSELNMSSLELGDSALYFCASSLGGSTYEQYFGPGTRLTVT.

This clone was detected only a few times. The V and J genes are TRBV30 and TRBJ1-5, with unresolved D. V was cut by 3 bases and J by 6 bases, with 12 bases left in between. The CDR3 has 13 residues. Germline CDR1 reads GTSNPN; CDR2 reads SVGIG (reference sequence). CDR3 sequence: CAWSGSGSQPQHF. CDR3 DNA sequence: TGTGCCTGGAGCGGTAGCGGGAGTCAGCCCCAGCATTTT.

This sequence joins TRBV30 and TRBJ1-2, with 11 bases fitting TRBD1. The CDR3 consists of 13 residues. Trimming at V came to 5 bases and at J to 12 bases, leaving 11 bases not matched to a gene. Looked up from germline, CDR1 is GTSNPN and CDR2 is SVGIG (reference sequence). CDR3 sequence: CAWDAGTGGSNTF. The CDR3 region has the DNA TGTGCCTGGGACGCCGGGACAGGGGGATCTAACACCTTC.

The rearrangement joins TRBV18 to TRBJ2-3; TRBD2 might be the D (7 bases). The CDR3 runs 16 residues. Deletions cut 3 bases from V and 0 bases from J, with 13 bases between. Germline CDR1 is KGHSH and CDR2 is LQKENI. CDR3 DNA: TGTGCCAGCTCACCGCGGGGGCGACCCAGCACAGATACGCAGTATTTT. Translated, it gives CASSPRGRPSTDTQYF.

V and J are TRBV18 and TRBJ2-1; D is ambiguous. V was clipped by 2 bases and J by 0 bases, with 8 bases between them. This CDR3 contains 15 residues. The germline CDR1 and CDR2 sequences are KGHSH and LQKENI. The CDR3 region is CASSPVISSYNEQFF. CDR3 coding DNA: TGTGCCAGCTCACCAGTTATTAGCTCCTACAATGAGCAGTTCTTC. Combining the CDR3 with reference TRBV18 and TRBJ2-1 gives the whole variable domain NAGVMQNPRHLVRRRGQEARLRCSPMKGHSHVYWYRQLPEEGLKFMVYLQKENIIDESGMPKERFSAEFPKEGPSILRIQQVVRGDSAAYFCASSPVISSYNEQFFGPGTRLTVL.

The chain couples TRBV7-2 to TRBJ1-5; D call uncertain. Germline CDR1 and CDR2: SGHTA and FQGNSA. The V end was cut by 2 bases, the J end by 0 bases, with 11 bases between. This CDR3 spans 16 amino acids. The CDR3 loop reads CASSLLPPPSNQPQHF. CDR3 sequence (DNA): TGTGCCAGCAGCTTATTGCCCCCCCCTAGCAATCAGCCCCAGCATTTT.

The chain uses TRBV30 and TRBJ2-7; no clear D gene. V gave up 4 bases and J gave up 0 bases, with 7 bases separating them. Per germline, CDR1 GTSNPN and CDR2 SVGIG (reference sequence). The CDR3 contains 12 residues. CDR3 sequence (DNA): TGTGCCTGGACAACGAGCTCCTACGAGCAGTACTTC. Encoded protein: CAWTTSSYEQYF. Combining the CDR3 with reference TRBV30 and TRBJ2-7 gives the whole variable domain SQTIHQWPATLVQPVGSPLSLECTVEGTSNPNLYWYRQAAGRGLQLLFYSVGIGQISSEVPQNLSASRPQDRQFILSSKKLLLSDSGFYLCAWTTSSYEQYFGPGTRLTVT.

This clone appeared a few times. The rearrangement joins TRBV4-1 to TRBJ1-5; D is unclear. This CDR3 contains 13 residues. V was pared by 1 base and J by 3 bases, with 4 bases between. Germline CDR1 MGHRA, CDR2 YSYEKL. The CDR3 reads CASSQGHNQPQHF. CDR3 nucleotides: TGCGCCAGCAGCCAAGGACACAATCAGCCCCAGCATTTT.